The 16 T cell receptor beta chains below come from one sample, sequenced in a study of blood T cell repertoires in COVID-19. The data were produced by immunoSEQ multiplex PCR, yet TCRdb's version contains in-frame clones alone and is incomplete. Of roughly 250,000 clones in the sample, about four fifths were seen once. The sample was PBMCs or T cells enriched from blood (not recorded which). These receptors were obtained from a woman in her thirties or forties who had been exposed to COVID-19.

This clone was recorded once. This chain connects TRBV28 to TRBJ1-4; tentative D call: TRBD1 (5 bases). CDR3 length: 15 residues. Germline V gene sequence: CDR1 MDHEN, CDR2 SYDVKM. The ends were cut back, 2 bases at V and 5 bases at J, with 12 bases in the middle. CDR3 coding DNA: TGTGCCAGCAGTTTAGCAGACAGACCGAATGAAAAACTGTTTTTT. It yields the protein CASSLADRPNEKLFF.

The CDR3 here is CASSLPGLAADTQYF. CDR3 in DNA: TGTGCCAGCTCACTACCGGGACTAGCGGCAGATACGCAGTATTTT. The gene calls are TRBV18 and TRBJ2-3; 11 bases agree with TRBD2. The germline V gene has CDR1 KGHSH and CDR2 LQKENI. Unmatched junction bases numbered 4, after V lost 4 bases and J lost 4 bases. The CDR3 length is 15 residues.

This clone has just one count. This chain joins TRBV2 and TRBJ2-5; 12 nucleotides line up with TRBD2. Germline V gene lookup returns CDR1 SNHLY and CDR2 FYNNEI. CDR3 size: 17 residues. V shed 0 bases, J shed 4 bases, and the junction held 6 bases outside the gene matches. DNA of the CDR3: TGTGCCAGCAGTGAAGCGCTTTCTAGCGGGGGGGGAGAGACCCAGTACTTC. It translates to CASSEALSSGGGETQYF.

The rearrangement links TRBV27 to TRBJ2-1; D might be TRBD2 (7 bases). Germline lookup yields CDR1 MNHEY and CDR2 SMNVEV (reference sequence). The V end was cut by 5 bases, the J end by 9 bases, with 17 bases between. This CDR3 has 14 amino acids. The CDR3 region is CASSPYSGGPEQFF. CDR3 bases: TGTGCCAGCAGTCCCTATTCCGGGGGGCCTGAGCAGTTCTTC.

The CDR3: CSASIGRASSNTIYF. The CDR3 DNA follows: TGCAGTGCTAGTATTGGCAGGGCGTCATCCAACACCATATATTTT. The V gene is TRBV20-1, the J gene TRBJ1-3, with TRBD1 as a possible D gene (5 bases). The CDR3 runs to 15 residues. Trimming took 3 bases from V and 7 from J, leaving 19 bases between them. Germline values: CDR1 DFQATT, CDR2 SNEGSKA (reference sequence).

The rearrangement joins TRBV20-1 to TRBJ1-1, with TRBD1 as a possible D gene (5 bases). CDR1 is DFQATT and CDR2 is SNEGSKA in the germline V gene (reference sequence). This CDR3 is built from 15 residues. Trimming cost V 3 bases and J 0 bases, with 14 bases left between them. CDR3 protein: CSASWGGRLNTEAFF. In DNA form, the CDR3 reads TGCAGTGCTAGTTGGGGGGGGAGGTTGAACACTGAAGCTTTCTTT.

In its sample, this clone was seen once. The rearrangement links TRBV19 to TRBJ2-7; 7 bases fit TRBD2. J was trimmed by 2 bases and V by 3 bases; bases with no gene match: 4. In germline, CDR1 is LNHDA, CDR2 SQIVND (reference sequence). The CDR3 has 14 amino acids. This chain's CDR3 is CASSMASGTYEQYF. CDR3 bases: TGTGCCAGTAGTATGGCTAGCGGAACCTACGAGCAGTACTTC.

The chain has TRBV10-3 and TRBJ1-2; D possibly corresponds to TRBD1 (5 bases). CDR3 size: 13 residues. Germline loops: CDR1 ENHRY, CDR2 SYGVKD. Between the trimmed V and J ends, which lost 3 bases and 3 bases, there was a span of 8 bases. The CDR3 region is CAISDQGDYGYTF. In DNA form, the CDR3 reads TGTGCCATCAGTGATCAAGGGGACTATGGCTACACCTTC.

This clone has a single count. The J gene is TRBJ2-3, the V gene TRBV29-1; 7 bases map to TRBD2. The CDR3 length is 13 residues. CDR1 and CDR2 (germline): SQVTM, ANQGSEA. The V and J ends lost 3 bases and 4 bases, in that order; junction bases with no gene match: 4. Here the CDR3 reads CSVDGGGADTQYF. The CDR3 DNA reads TGCAGCGTTGATGGGGGAGGGGCAGATACGCAGTATTTT.

The J gene is TRBJ2-5, the V gene TRBV27; possibly TRBD1 for D (5 bases). The ends were cut back, 3 bases at V and 5 bases at J, with 13 bases in the middle. Germline V gene data show CDR1 as MNHEY and CDR2 as SMNVEV (reference sequence). This CDR3 region has 14 residues. Written as DNA, the CDR3 is TGTGCCAGCAGTTTCGGTGCAGGGTTCGAGACCCAGTACTTC. Protein: CASSFGAGFETQYF.

The chain is built from TRBV18 and TRBJ1-2; the match to TRBD1 covers 8 bases. V shed 2 bases, J shed 3 bases, and the junction held 5 bases outside the gene matches. Germline V gives CDR1 KGHSH, CDR2 LQKENI. This CDR3 region has 15 residues. CDR3: CASSPGAGGDYGYTF. In DNA, the CDR3 is TGTGCCAGCTCACCAGGGGCAGGGGGCGACTATGGCTACACCTTC.

The rearrangement uses TRBV10-3 and TRBJ2-5; weak D call: TRBD2 (6 bases). V lost 11 bases, J lost 5 bases, and 18 bases lay in between. The CDR3 runs 13 residues. Germline V gene data show CDR1 as ENHRY and CDR2 as SYGVKD. The chain's CDR3 is CAATQRAGETQYF. The CDR3, as DNA: TGTGCCGCCACTCAGCGGGCCGGGGAGACCCAGTACTTC.

The V gene is TRBV5-4, the J gene TRBJ2-5; 8 bases are a match to TRBD1. Germline-derived CDR1 and CDR2 are SGHNT and YYREEE (reference sequence). Germline trimming cut 4 bases from V and 0 bases from J; bases unmatched to any gene: 11. The length of the CDR3 is 17 residues. The CDR3 sequence: CASSINRGTANQETQYF. In DNA, the CDR3 is TGTGCCAGCAGCATAAACAGGGGGACAGCTAACCAAGAGACCCAGTACTTC.

The V call is TRBV7-9, the J call TRBJ1-4; D is possibly TRBD1 (5 bases). The germline CDR1 and CDR2 sequences are SEHNR and FQNEAQ (reference sequence). V was trimmed by 6 bases and J by 4 bases, leaving 18 bases between them. CDR3 length: 16 amino acids. CDR3 sequence reads: CASSRDGAGNNEKLFF. DNA of the CDR3: TGTGCCAGCAGTCGAGATGGGGCAGGGAATAATGAAAAACTGTTTTTT.

The sample holds many counts of this clone. The chain links TRBV2 to TRBJ1-1; 8 bases agree with TRBD1. CDR3 length: 16 amino acids. After removal of 6 bases from V and 0 bases from J, the junction contained 9 bases not matched to a gene. CDR1 is SNHLY, CDR2 FYNNEI, per germline. CDR3 in amino acids: CASSADRGLLNTEAFF. The CDR3 bases are TGTGCCAGCAGCGCTGACAGGGGCCTGTTGAACACTGAAGCTTTCTTT.

The rearrangement joins TRBV18 to TRBJ2-7; 7 positions match TRBD1. Per germline, CDR1 KGHSH and CDR2 LQKENI. The J segment lost 2 bases and the V segment lost 2 bases, leaving 6 bases of the junction unmatched. This CDR3 has 15 amino acids. The CDR3 protein is CASSPAAGTAYEQYF. Written as DNA, the CDR3 is TGTGCCAGCTCACCAGCCGCCGGGACAGCCTACGAGCAGTACTTC.